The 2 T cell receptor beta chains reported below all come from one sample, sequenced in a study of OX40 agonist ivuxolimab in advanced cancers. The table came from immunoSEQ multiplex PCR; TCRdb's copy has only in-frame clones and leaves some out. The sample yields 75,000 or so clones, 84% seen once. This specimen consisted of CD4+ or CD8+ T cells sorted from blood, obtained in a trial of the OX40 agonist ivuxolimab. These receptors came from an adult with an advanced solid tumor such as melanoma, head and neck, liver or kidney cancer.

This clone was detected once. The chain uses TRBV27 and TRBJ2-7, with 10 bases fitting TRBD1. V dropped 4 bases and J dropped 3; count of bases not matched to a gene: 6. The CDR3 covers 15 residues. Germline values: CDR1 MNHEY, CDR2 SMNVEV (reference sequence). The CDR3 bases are TGTGCCAGCAGTTCCTTGGACAGGGGGGTCTACGAGCAGTACTTC. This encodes CASSSLDRGVYEQYF.

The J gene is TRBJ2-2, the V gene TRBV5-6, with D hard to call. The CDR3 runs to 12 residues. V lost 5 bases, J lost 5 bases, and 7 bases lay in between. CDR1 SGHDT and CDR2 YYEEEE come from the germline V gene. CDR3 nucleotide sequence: TGTGCCAGCAGGAAACGTACCGGGGAGCTGTTTTTT. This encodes CASRKRTGELFF.